The rows below give T cell receptor beta chains drawn from one sample of a study of OX40 agonist ivuxolimab in advanced cancers. Repertoires were generated with immunoSEQ multiplex PCR, while TCRdb's copy carries only in-frame clones and drops some. Of roughly 60,000 clones in the sample, about 88% were seen once. Material: CD4+ or CD8+ T cells sorted from blood, obtained in a trial of the OX40 agonist ivuxolimab. The receptors were gathered from an adult with an advanced solid tumor such as melanoma, head and neck, liver or kidney cancer. Both conserved end residues are part of each CDR3.

v_gene: TRBV5-1
CDR3aa: CASSTLVVGGELFF

v_gene: TRBV6-1
CDR3aa: CASSLANNSPLHF

v_gene: TRBV10-1
CDR3aa: CASRGTGEAFF

v_gene: TRBV13
CDR3aa: CASSDERGGAQGTIYF

v_gene: TRBV11-2
CDR3aa: CASSSVRSISYEQYF

v_gene: TRBV2
CDR3aa: CASSRQYSYEQYF

v_gene: TRBV5-6
CDR3aa: CASSLDVKNIQYF

v_gene: TRBV7-9
CDR3aa: CASSLDTPGPPWFF

v_gene: TRBV9
CDR3aa: CASSVDSRMTAFF

v_gene: TRBV5-4
CDR3aa: CASSGGLASYEQYF

v_gene: TRBV7-9
CDR3aa: CASSLSENTEAFF

v_gene: TRBV2
CDR3aa: CASIQSGSQSPYGYTF

v_gene: TRBV7-9
CDR3aa: CASSLGGSGAYGYTF

v_gene: TRBV2
CDR3aa: CASSGASGGLEQFF

v_gene: TRBV6-1
CDR3aa: CASSPTRNEQFF

v_gene: TRBV27
CDR3aa: CASSLLGSGGYTF

v_gene: TRBV28
CDR3aa: CASSLPGLGNTGELFF

v_gene: TRBV6-1
CDR3aa: CASSESRIQETQYF

v_gene: TRBV5-1
CDR3aa: CASSLGTEGNTIYF

v_gene: TRBV28
CDR3aa: CASSSWLQTRDSYTF

v_gene: TRBV30
CDR3aa: CAWSVDRGRSYTF

v_gene: TRBV21-1
CDR3aa: CATSDRDPYEQYF

v_gene: TRBV19
CDR3aa: CASSPSSGRSNEQFF

v_gene: TRBV19
CDR3aa: CASSITARTAEQYF

v_gene: TRBV7-3
CDR3aa: CASSSTGGKAEAFF

v_gene: TRBV5-1
CDR3aa: CASSLGGGRGTEAFF

v_gene: TRBV18
CDR3aa: CASSPLAGEDTQYF

v_gene: TRBV6-5
CDR3aa: CASSYLGDIKNSPLHF

v_gene: TRBV9
CDR3aa: CASSVVGEVPGELFF

v_gene: TRBV30
CDR3aa: CAWSPTGRNTEAFF

v_gene: TRBV4-1
CDR3aa: CASSQADSLGRGQYF

v_gene: TRBV14
CDR3aa: CASSQVQGTDTQYF

v_gene: TRBV11-3
CDR3aa: CASSMLGVPTDTQYF

v_gene: TRBV19
CDR3aa: CASSIGGQGYEQYF

v_gene: TRBV28
CDR3aa: CASSGLGQYNQPQHF

v_gene: TRBV5-6
CDR3aa: CASSLGDRRSYGYTF

v_gene: TRBV6-1
CDR3aa: CASSDPGQGFPQYF

v_gene: TRBV7-7
CDR3aa: CASSLGAGTDTQYF

v_gene: TRBV5-1
CDR3aa: CASSSFDRERETQYF